Listed here are 21 T cell receptor beta chains from one sample, sequenced in a study of T cells in Graves' hyperthyroidism and ophthalmopathy. RNA transcripts were the template for amplifying TCR beta CDR3 regions. The HTBI primer set drove a first-round RT-PCR of the TCR CDR3. TCRdb reprocessed the multiplex PCR reads via MiXCR and lists one record per CDR3 protein. This sample yields 200,000 to 250,000 distinct CDR3 sequences, of which 16% are seen a single time; under 35% belongs to the top ten. The sequenced sample consisted of blood. Every receptor here comes from a woman aged 18-29 years with Graves' ophthalmopathy.

There are many counts of this clonotype. The chain employs TRBV20-1 and TRBJ2-1; no clear D gene. This CDR3 has 12 residues. From germline, CDR1 is DFQATT and CDR2 SNEGSKA (reference sequence). With 5 bases removed from V and 1 base from J, the gap between germline ends came to 6 bases. CDR3 in DNA: TGCAGTGCTCGTTGGTCCTACAATGAGCAGTTCTTC. Amino acid sequence: CSARWSYNEQFF.

This clonotype was seen a handful of times. The chain has TRBV28 and TRBJ2-7; TRBD1 matches 8 bases. V gave up 7 bases and J gave up 5 bases; unmatched junction bases: 4. The CDR3 has 12 amino acids. CDR1 is MDHEN, CDR2 SYDVKM, per germline. This chain's CDR3 is CASIDRGNEQYF. In nucleotides, the CDR3 is TGTGCCAGCATCGACAGGGGCAACGAGCAGTACTTC.

In this sample, this clonotype turned up many times. The V gene is TRBV27, the J gene TRBJ2-5, with 10 nucleotides matching TRBD2. V shed 5 bases, J shed 3 bases, and the junction held 9 bases outside the gene matches. Germline V gives CDR1 MNHEY, CDR2 SMNVEV (reference sequence). The CDR3 length is 16 residues. CDR3 nucleotide sequence: TGTGCCAGCAGTGGAGCTAGCGGGGGTTTTAAAGAGACCCAGTACTTC. Translation: CASSGASGGFKETQYF.

This clonotype was seen repeatedly, ten times or more. The chain carries TRBV6-1 and TRBJ2-3; 10 bases are a match to TRBD2. V dropped 2 bases and J dropped 3; count of bases not matched to a gene: 14. Germline lookup yields CDR1 MNHNS and CDR2 SASEGT. The length of the CDR3 is 19 residues. In DNA, the CDR3 is TGTGCCAGCAGTGAATCCACAAGCGGGAGGGCTGATGTTACAGATACGCAGTATTTT. It specifies CASSESTSGRADVTDTQYF.

This clonotype was recorded at least ten times. The chain combines TRBV14 with TRBJ1-1; D is unresolved. Looked up from germline, CDR1 is SGHDN and CDR2 is FVKESK. This CDR3 comprises 13 residues. Between the trimmed V and J ends, which lost 2 bases and 0 bases, there was a span of 4 bases. CDR3 protein: CASSQMLNTEAFF. In DNA, the CDR3 is TGTGCCAGCAGCCAAATGTTGAACACTGAAGCTTTCTTT. Combining the CDR3 with reference TRBV14 and TRBJ1-1 gives the whole variable domain EAGVTQFPSHSVIEKGQTVTLRCDPISGHDNLYWYRRVMGKEIKFLLHFVKESKQDESGMPNNRFLAERTGGTYSTLKVQPAELEDSGVYFCASSQMLNTEAFFGQGTRLTVV.

This clonotype was counted ten times or more. The genes are TRBV14 and TRBJ2-1; 7 bases are a match to TRBD2. The CDR3 totals 19 residues. The germline V gene has CDR1 SGHDN and CDR2 FVKESK. The junction had 16 bases not matched to a gene; V was cut back by 1 base and J by 4 bases. CDR3 sequence reads: CASSQGPLSGTVLYNEQFF. Written as DNA, the CDR3 is TGTGCCAGCAGCCAAGGTCCCTTAAGCGGGACCGTTCTGTACAATGAGCAGTTCTTC.

This clonotype was detected many times. The gene calls are TRBV20-1 and TRBJ1-6; D unclear. Trimming removed 3 bases at V and 14 bases at J, with 14 bases between. Germline V CDR1 and CDR2: DFQATT, SNEGSKA (reference sequence). This CDR3 is 12 amino acids long. The CDR3 DNA reads TGCAGTGCTAGCCCCCAACATCGTGCCCTCCACTTT. It specifies CSASPQHRALHF.

This clonotype was observed a few times. The rearrangement joins TRBV7-6 to TRBJ2-5; D not certain. Trimming took 2 bases from V and 4 from J, leaving 8 bases between them. CDR1 is SGHVS, CDR2 FNYEAQ, per germline. The CDR3 has 13 residues. CDR3 protein: CASSLKAGETQYF. In nucleotides, the CDR3 is TGTGCCAGCAGCTTAAAGGCCGGAGAGACCCAGTACTTC.

This clonotype appeared many times. This sequence joins TRBV19 and TRBJ1-1, with a weak D call TRBD1 (5 bases). There are 13 residues in the CDR3. V dropped 3 bases and J dropped 6 bases, with 11 bases sitting between them. Germline CDR1 is LNHDA and CDR2 is SQIVND (reference sequence). This chain's CDR3 is CASSIQGWAEAFF. The CDR3 bases are TGTGCCAGTAGTATTCAGGGATGGGCTGAAGCTTTCTTT. The full variable domain, rest sourced from reference TRBV19 and TRBJ1-1, is DGGITQSPKYLFRKEGQNVTLSCEQNLNHDAMYWYRQDPGQGLRLIYYSQIVNDFQKGDIAEGYSVSREKKESFPLTVTSAQKNPTAFYLCASSIQGWAEAFFGQGTRLTVV.

The rearrangement links TRBV6-5 to TRBJ2-5, with a weak D call TRBD2 (6 bases). The CDR3 is 14 residues long. Deletions cut 6 bases from V and 5 bases from J, with 16 bases between. Germline V gene data show CDR1 as MNHEY and CDR2 as SVGAGI. The CDR3 spells CASRLQAGGETQYF. The DNA of the CDR3 is TGTGCCAGCAGATTACAGGCCGGAGGGGAGACCCAGTACTTC.

This clonotype has a count of ten or more. The chain combines TRBV7-3 with TRBJ2-7, with TRBD2 matching 8 bases. V lost 5 bases and J lost 5; bases outside the gene matches: 8. The CDR3 runs 14 residues. Looked up from germline, CDR1 is SGHTA and CDR2 is FQGTGA. CDR3 sequence (DNA): TGTGCCAGCAGCGAAACGGGGGGGCCCAACGAGCAGTACTTC. Protein product: CASSETGGPNEQYF.

There are many counts of this clonotype. The chain carries TRBV25-1 and TRBJ2-7, with 9 bases fitting TRBD2. V dropped 3 bases and J dropped 5; count of bases not matched to a gene: 5. Germline V gives CDR1 MGHDK, CDR2 SYGVNS. The CDR3 loop spans 14 amino acids. As DNA, the CDR3 is TGTGCCAGCAGTGAGGAGCGGGAGGTTAACGAGCAGTACTTC. The encoded protein is CASSEEREVNEQYF.

The chain combines TRBV20-1 with TRBJ2-2, with D maybe TRBD1 (6 bases). Germline-derived CDR1 and CDR2 are DFQATT and SNEGSKA (reference sequence). Trimming pared 1 base from V and 1 base from J, leaving 13 bases between. The CDR3 extends over 16 amino acids. The CDR3 nucleotides are TGCAGTGCTAGAGGCTGGAAGGGGGAGAACACCGGGGAGCTGTTTTTT. Its protein is CSARGWKGENTGELFF.

The gene calls are TRBV18 and TRBJ2-6, with a tentative D call TRBD2 (6 bases). CDR1 is KGHSH, CDR2 LQKENI, per germline. Between the trimmed V and J ends, which lost 3 bases and 0 bases, there was a span of 12 bases. CDR3 size: 17 residues. The CDR3 nucleotides read TGTGCCAGCTCACCGGGGGGTTGGGACTCTGGGGCCAACGTCCTGACTTTC. Translated: CASSPGGWDSGANVLTF.

This clonotype was recorded many times. The V call is TRBV24-1, the J call TRBJ2-3, with 8 bases that match TRBD1. Germline-derived CDR1 and CDR2 are KGHDR and SFDVKD. Trimming took 10 bases from V and 2 from J; bases not matched to a gene: 4. This CDR3 has 13 amino acids. The CDR3 sequence is CATSDRVTDTQYF. Here the CDR3 DNA reads TGTGCCACGTCGGACAGGGTCACAGATACGCAGTATTTT.

This clonotype was observed at least ten times. The chain couples TRBV18 to TRBJ1-3; D not resolved. Trimming stripped 3 bases from V and 4 bases from J, with 16 bases between. This CDR3 has 16 residues. CDR1 is KGHSH and CDR2 is LQKENI in the germline V gene. CDR3 sequence (DNA): TGTGCCAGCTCACCTTCTGACGGAACCCTCGGAAACACCATATATTTT. Protein product: CASSPSDGTLGNTIYF. Full variable domain (rest looked up from reference TRBV18 and TRBJ1-3): NAGVMQNPRHLVRRRGQEARLRCSPMKGHSHVYWYRQLPEEGLKFMVYLQKENIIDESGMPKERFSAEFPKEGPSILRIQQVVRGDSAAYFCASSPSDGTLGNTIYFGEGSWLTVV.

This clonotype was seen a few times. The genes are TRBV5-1 and TRBJ2-1; D may be TRBD2 (7 bases). The CDR3 loop spans 16 amino acids. Per the germline V gene, CDR1 is SGHRS and CDR2 is YFSETQ. Trimming shortened V by 4 bases and J by 7 bases, and 21 bases separated the two germline ends. The CDR3 loop is CASSRTGTQGGNEQFF. CDR3 nucleotide sequence: TGCGCCAGCAGCCGAACAGGGACCCAGGGAGGGAATGAGCAGTTCTTC.

In its sample, this clonotype was seen many times. The CDR3 loop is CASSQGVTTVDTQYF. The CDR3 coding sequence is TGTGCCAGCAGCCAAGGGGTGACCACCGTGGATACGCAGTATTTT. The J gene is TRBJ2-3, the V gene TRBV3-1; D not resolved. This CDR3 has 15 residues. V was trimmed by 1 base and J by 6 bases, leaving 14 bases between them. CDR1 is LGHDT, CDR2 YNNKEL, per germline (reference sequence).

The chain joins TRBV19 to TRBJ2-1; 10 bases are shared with TRBD1. After removal of 3 bases from V and 4 bases from J, the junction contained 3 bases not matched to a gene. There are 15 residues in the CDR3. CDR1 is LNHDA and CDR2 is SQIVND in the germline V gene (reference sequence). CDR3 sequence (DNA): TGTGCCAGTAGTATTTGGACAGGGGGGTACAATGAGCAGTTCTTC. It translates to CASSIWTGGYNEQFF.

In its sample, this clonotype was seen many times. The genes are TRBV6-2 or TRBV6-3 and TRBJ1-2; D is ambiguous. This CDR3 is built from 14 residues. Germline loops: CDR1 MNHEY, CDR2 SVGEGT. Trimming removed 5 bases from V and 8 bases from J, with 18 bases in between. The DNA for the CDR3 is TGTGCCAGCAGTAGGGCCGGAGGGCTGCCGGGCTACACCTTC. Protein sequence: CASSRAGGLPGYTF.

The chain employs TRBV5-1 and TRBJ2-1; TRBD2 might be the D (5 bases). This CDR3 comprises 15 residues. Trimming stripped 5 bases from V and 4 bases from J, with 16 bases between. Germline V gene lookup returns CDR1 SGHRS and CDR2 YFSETQ. Written as DNA, the CDR3 is TGCGCCAGCAGTAATGGGGATGGAGGATACAATGAGCAGTTCTTC. This sequence encodes CASSNGDGGYNEQFF.